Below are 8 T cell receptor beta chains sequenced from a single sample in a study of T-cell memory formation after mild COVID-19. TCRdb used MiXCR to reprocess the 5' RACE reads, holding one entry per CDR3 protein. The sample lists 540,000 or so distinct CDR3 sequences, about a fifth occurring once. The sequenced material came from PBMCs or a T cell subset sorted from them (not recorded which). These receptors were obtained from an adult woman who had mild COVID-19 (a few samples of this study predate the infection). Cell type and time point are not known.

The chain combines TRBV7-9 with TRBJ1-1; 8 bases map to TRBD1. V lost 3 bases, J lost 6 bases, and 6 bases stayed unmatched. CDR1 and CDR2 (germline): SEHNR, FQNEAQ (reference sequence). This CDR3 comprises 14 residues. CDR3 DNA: TGTGCCAGCAGCTTCCCCAGGGGGCTCTCTGAAGCTTTCTTT. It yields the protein CASSFPRGLSEAFF. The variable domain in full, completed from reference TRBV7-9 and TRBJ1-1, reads DTGVSQNPRHKITKRGQNVTFRCDPISEHNRLYWYRQTLGQGPEFLTYFQNEAQLEKSRLLSDRFSAERPKGSFSTLEIQRTEQGDSAMYLCASSFPRGLSEAFFGQGTRLTVV.

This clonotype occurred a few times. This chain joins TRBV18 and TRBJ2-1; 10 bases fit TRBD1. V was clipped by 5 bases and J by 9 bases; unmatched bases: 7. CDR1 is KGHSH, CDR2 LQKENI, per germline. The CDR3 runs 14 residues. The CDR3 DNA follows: TGTGCCAGCTCATCTCGACAGGGGGCGATTGAGCAGTTCTTC. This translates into CASSSRQGAIEQFF.

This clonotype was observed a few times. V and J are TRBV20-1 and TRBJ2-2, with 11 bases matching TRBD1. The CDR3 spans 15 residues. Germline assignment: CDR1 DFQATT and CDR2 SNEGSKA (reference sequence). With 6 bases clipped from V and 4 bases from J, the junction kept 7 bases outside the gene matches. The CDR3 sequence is CSAHPGQGVTGELFF. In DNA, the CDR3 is TGCAGTGCCCATCCGGGACAGGGGGTCACCGGGGAGCTGTTTTTT.

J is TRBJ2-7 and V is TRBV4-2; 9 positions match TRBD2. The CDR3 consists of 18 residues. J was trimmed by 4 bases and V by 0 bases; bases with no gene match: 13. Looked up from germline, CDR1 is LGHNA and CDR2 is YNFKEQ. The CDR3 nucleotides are TGTGCCAGCAGCCAAGAACCCGGCGGGAGGGCCGGAATTTACGAGCAGTACTTC. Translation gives CASSQEPGGRAGIYEQYF.

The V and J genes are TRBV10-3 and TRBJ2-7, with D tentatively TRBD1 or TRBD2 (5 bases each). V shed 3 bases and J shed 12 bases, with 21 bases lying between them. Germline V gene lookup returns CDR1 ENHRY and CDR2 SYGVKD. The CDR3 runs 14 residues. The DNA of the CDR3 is TGTGCCATCAGTGACACGGGGCCTATGACGATGGGGTACTTC. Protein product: CAISDTGPMTMGYF.

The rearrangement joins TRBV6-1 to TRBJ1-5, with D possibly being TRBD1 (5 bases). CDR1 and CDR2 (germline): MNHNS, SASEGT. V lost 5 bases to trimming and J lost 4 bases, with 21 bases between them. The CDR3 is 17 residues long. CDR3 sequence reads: CASSSAAGDSFNQPQHF. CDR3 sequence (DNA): TGTGCCAGCAGTTCCGCGGCGGGGGATTCTTTTAATCAGCCCCAGCATTTT.

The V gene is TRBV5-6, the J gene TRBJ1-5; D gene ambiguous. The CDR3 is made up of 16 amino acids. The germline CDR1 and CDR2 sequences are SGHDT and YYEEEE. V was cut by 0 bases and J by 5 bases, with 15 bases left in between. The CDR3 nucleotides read TGTGCCAGCAGCTTGGCCGGAGAGCTCGTCCATCAGCCCCAGCATTTT. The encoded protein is CASSLAGELVHQPQHF.

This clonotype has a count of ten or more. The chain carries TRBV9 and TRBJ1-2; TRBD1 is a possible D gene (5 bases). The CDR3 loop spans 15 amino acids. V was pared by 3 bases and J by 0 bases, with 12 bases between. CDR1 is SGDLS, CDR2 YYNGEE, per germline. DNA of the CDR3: TGTGCCAGCAGCGAGGGGACGCTTGCTAACTATGGCTACACCTTC. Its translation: CASSEGTLANYGYTF.